This T cell receptor (beta chain) was sequenced during a study of T-cell reconstitution after alpha-beta-depleted transplantation in children. Unique molecular identifiers were incorporated during preparation of the TCRbeta library. One entry per CDR3 protein, called by TCRdb with MiXCR from the PCR reads. The sample records 490,000 or so distinct CDR3 sequences, more than 9% being singletons. V lost 8 bases, J lost 3 bases, and 20 bases lay in between. Germline CDR1 and CDR2: SGHTA and FQGNSA. The CDR3 contains 15 residues. Study-wide points: Surviving recipient T cells and intrathymic progenitors accounted for some patients' high TCRbeta diversity at day 60. Reported findings indicate that, about two months after transplant, alpha-beta T cells came from several hundred expanded clones, which were derived from non-depleted graft cells. After one year, T-cell counts and TCRbeta diversity mostly came from new T cells.

About this clonotype itself: Its antigen remains unidentified.

This TCR came from a child younger than 10 with inherited bone marrow failure, due to receive a stem cell transplant. The chain couples TRBV7-2 to TRBJ2-7; D is perhaps TRBD1 or TRBD2 (5 bases each). The specimen was PBMCs, collected before TCRalphabeta/CD19-depleted stem cell transplant. CDR3 in DNA: TGTGCCAGCGGCGCCCGGGACGACTCTCGCTACGAGCAGTACTTC. Amino acid sequence: CASGARDDSRYEQYF.